This passage covers 10 T cell receptor beta chains from one sample sequenced in a study of cytotoxic CD8 clonotypes in ibrutinib-treated CLL. Profiling relied on immunoSEQ multiplex PCR, and the TCRdb table lists in-frame clones only, not all of them. Of fewer than 400,000 clones in the sample, about 61% are singletons; the top ten hold roughly 6.3%. This specimen was PBMCs, taken after 36 months of ibrutinib treatment. These TCRs come from a human donor with chronic lymphocytic leukemia.

This chain connects TRBV2 to TRBJ2-7, with D perhaps matching TRBD1 (6 bases). The germline V and J ends were trimmed by 4 bases and 0 bases, with 16 bases remaining between them. CDR1 is SNHLY and CDR2 is FYNNEI in the germline V gene. This CDR3 is built from 16 residues. This CDR3 is CASSAMGTRNSYEQYF. The DNA for the CDR3 is TGTGCCAGCAGTGCGATGGGGACACGGAACTCCTACGAGCAGTACTTC.

Ten or more counts support this clone. CDR3 nucleotides: TGTGCCAGCAGCAATGGTCGTGGGATAGGGTCACCCCTCCACTTT. This encodes CASSNGRGIGSPLHF. The chain couples TRBV21-1 to TRBJ1-6. TRBV21-1 is marked as a pseudogene. The CDR3 runs 15 residues.

The chain uses TRBV9 and TRBJ2-1, with D unclear. The V and J ends lost 0 bases and 7 bases respectively, with 8 bases between them. Per germline, CDR1 SGDLS and CDR2 YYNGEE. The CDR3 is 13 amino acids. The CDR3: CASSVEVLNEQFF. DNA of the CDR3: TGTGCCAGCAGCGTAGAAGTCTTAAATGAGCAGTTCTTC.

The chain has TRBV5-1 and TRBJ2-3, with 8 positions matching TRBD2. Germline trimming cut 4 bases from V and 3 bases from J; bases unmatched to any gene: 10. CDR3 length: 16 amino acids. The V gene's germline CDR1 is SGHRS and CDR2 YFSETQ. This CDR3 reads CASSPGRLAGTDTQYF. The CDR3 DNA sequence: TGCGCCAGCAGCCCCGGAAGGCTAGCGGGTACAGATACGCAGTATTTT.

The V call is TRBV2, the J call TRBJ2-1, with TRBD1 matching over 7 bases. The junction had 9 bases not matched to a gene; V was cut back by 11 bases and J by 2 bases. Germline CDR1 reads SNHLY; CDR2 reads FYNNEI. CDR3 length: 14 residues. CDR3 DNA sequence: TGTGCCTCCATCGGCGGACAGGCCTACAATGAGCAGTTCTTC. Amino acid sequence: CASIGGQAYNEQFF.

The chain has TRBV7-8 and TRBJ2-3, with 10 bases fitting TRBD1. J gave up 4 bases and V 5 bases, and 9 bases lay outside the gene matches. The germline CDR1 and CDR2 sequences are SGHVS and FQNEAQ. The CDR3 is 16 amino acids. The DNA for the CDR3 is TGTGCCAGCAGCCCCACCGGACAGGGGGAAGCAGATACGCAGTATTTT. It codes for CASSPTGQGEADTQYF.

The chain recombines TRBV6-5 with TRBJ1-1; TRBD1 aligns across 10 bases. This CDR3 has 13 amino acids. Unmatched junction bases numbered 8, after V lost 6 bases and J lost 10 bases. Germline CDR1 and CDR2: MNHEY and SVGAGI. CDR3 amino acids: CASSPGQGRSAFF. The CDR3 DNA reads TGTGCCAGCAGCCCGGGACAGGGGCGTTCAGCTTTCTTT.

The sample holds a few counts of this clone. J is TRBJ2-1 and V is TRBV11-3, with 8 bases identical to TRBD2. Germline V gene lookup returns CDR1 SGHNT and CDR2 YENEEA. Losses at the gene ends were 5 bases for V and 13 bases for J; bases not matched to a gene: 13. This CDR3 comprises 14 residues. The CDR3 loop is CASSPSRGSGDQFF. Written as DNA, the CDR3 is TGTGCCAGCAGCCCCTCGCGGGGTAGCGGGGATCAGTTCTTC.

Remarks on this clone: The sample holds other DNA sequences that translate to the same CDR3. This CDR3 reads CASSVTGRTEAFF. The CDR3 nucleotides are TGTGCCAGCAGCGTAACAGGACGCACTGAAGCTTTCTTT. This chain links TRBV9 with TRBJ1-1; D possibly corresponds to TRBD1 (5 bases). Germline V gene sequence: CDR1 SGDLS, CDR2 YYNGEE. Trimming pared 1 base from V and 4 bases from J, leaving 8 bases between. This CDR3 contains 13 residues.

This rearrangement joins TRBV9 to TRBJ1-2; tentative D call: TRBD1 (5 bases). The CDR3 sequence is 12 residues long. Trimming stripped 0 bases from V and 7 bases from J, with 7 bases between. Germline V CDR1 and CDR2: SGDLS, YYNGEE. In DNA form, the CDR3 reads TGTGCCAGCAGCGTAGCGGGGCCTGGCTACACCTTC. Protein product: CASSVAGPGYTF.